This passage covers 26 T cell receptor beta chains from one sample sequenced in a study of regulatory T cells in long-lasting Graves disease. The time point denotes: newly diagnosed GD, antithyroid drugs for less than 3 months. Isolated PBMC RNA provided the starting material for the TCR library. Researchers made TCR beta libraries by using iRepertoire HTBI primers and running Arm-PCR on CDR3 regions. A single record per CDR3 protein comes from TCRdb applying MiXCR to the multiplex PCR reads. The data show around 360,000 distinct CDR3 sequences, around 16% seen once. A further study also used this sample, focusing on T cells in Graves' hyperthyroidism and ophthalmopathy.

The sample in question was peripheral blood mononuclear cells (PBMCs), obtained at new diagnosis, from a patient treated with antithyroid drugs. All receptors come from a woman aged 18-30 years with Graves disease.

The sample holds many counts of this clonotype. The chain combines TRBV20-1 with TRBJ1-2; D is possibly TRBD1 (5 bases). The CDR3 contains 15 residues. CDR1 and CDR2 (germline): DFQATT, SNEGSKA (reference sequence). V was clipped by 0 bases and J by 8 bases, with 19 bases between them. The CDR3 DNA reads TGCAGTGCTAGAGATGGAAGGCAGGGCGGTGGAGGCTACACCTTC. It is translated as CSARDGRQGGGGYTF.

In its sample, this clonotype was seen many times. V gene TRBV20-1 combines with J gene TRBJ2-1; 8 bases agree with TRBD2. V was pared by 5 bases and J by 4 bases, with 7 bases of the junction left unmatched. Germline assignment: CDR1 DFQATT and CDR2 SNEGSKA (reference sequence). The CDR3 spans 14 residues. Here the CDR3 DNA reads TGCAGTGCTGAACCTAGCGGGTTATACAATGAGCAGTTCTTC. Its translation: CSAEPSGLYNEQFF.

This clonotype was observed many times. The chain uses TRBV9 and TRBJ2-2; 8 nucleotides match TRBD2. Germline V gives CDR1 SGDLS, CDR2 YYNGEE. This CDR3 is 15 amino acids long. The V segment lost 2 bases and the J segment 6 bases; nucleotides outside the gene matches: 6. The CDR3 loop is CASSVERERAGELFF. The CDR3 DNA reads TGTGCCAGCAGCGTCGAGCGGGAGCGGGCCGGGGAGCTGTTTTTT.

The chain employs TRBV4-2 and TRBJ1-5, with D perhaps matching TRBD1 (5 bases). CDR1 and CDR2 (germline): LGHNA, YNFKEQ. Trimming pared 0 bases from V and 4 bases from J, leaving 10 bases between. The CDR3 has 15 amino acids. CDR3 sequence: CASSQEEGTNQPQHF. CDR3 DNA sequence: TGTGCCAGCAGCCAAGAAGAGGGGACTAATCAGCCCCAGCATTTT.

V is TRBV20-1 and J is TRBJ2-7; no definite D call. Per the germline V gene, CDR1 is DFQATT and CDR2 is SNEGSKA (reference sequence). CDR3 size: 16 residues. Trimming left V 0 bases short and J 3 bases short, with 18 bases between. This CDR3 reads CSARDGRVLTGYEQYF. CDR3 bases: TGCAGTGCTAGAGATGGCCGGGTCCTCACCGGCTACGAGCAGTACTTC.

Comment on this clonotype: A much larger clone lies one base from this, so it may be a read error. Because it lacks the conserved phenylalanine or tryptophan at the end, this CDR3 is likely a read error. The chain couples TRBV28 to TRBJ2-2, with 7 bases that match TRBD2. V was pared by 6 bases and J by 4 bases, with 5 bases of the junction left unmatched. Germline V gene lookup returns CDR1 MDHEN and CDR2 SYDVKM. This CDR3 spans 14 amino acids. The chain's CDR3 is CASSRGGGTGELFL. As DNA, the CDR3 is TGTGCCAGCAGCCGAGGCGGGGGCACCGGGGAGCTGTTTCTT.

Many counts were recorded for this clonotype. The CDR3 is CASSSPSIGYTF. The CDR3 nucleotides read TGTGCCAGCAGTTCACCTTCTATCGGCTACACCTTC. The V and J genes are TRBV28 and TRBJ1-2, with D unresolved. The CDR3 is made up of 12 amino acids. With 4 bases removed from V and 8 bases from J, the gap between germline ends came to 11 bases. Germline V gene sequence: CDR1 MDHEN, CDR2 SYDVKM.

This clonotype was seen only a few times. V usage is TRBV9 and J usage is TRBJ2-1, with D maybe TRBD2 (6 bases). V was pared by 2 bases and J by 7 bases, with 16 bases between. The CDR3 has 15 residues. The germline CDR1 and CDR2 sequences are SGDLS and YYNGEE. CDR3 in amino acids: CASSVYGEADNEQFF. The CDR3 region has the DNA TGTGCCAGCAGCGTCTACGGGGAGGCTGATAATGAGCAGTTCTTC. Full variable domain (rest looked up from reference TRBV9 and TRBJ2-1): DSGVTQTPKHLITATGQRVTLRCSPRSGDLSVYWYQQSLDQGLQFLIQYYNGEERAKGNILERFSAQQFPDLHSELNLSSLELGDSALYFCASSVYGEADNEQFFGPGTRLTVL.

This clonotype was observed at least ten times. The V gene is TRBV30, the J gene TRBJ2-1; the D is unclear. Per germline, CDR1 GTSNPN and CDR2 SVGIG (reference sequence). V shed 1 base and J shed 6 bases, with 4 bases lying between them. The CDR3 is made up of 11 amino acids. The CDR3 is CAWSDLNEQFF. In DNA form, the CDR3 reads TGTGCCTGGAGTGACCTCAATGAGCAGTTCTTC. Drawing the rest from reference TRBV30 and TRBJ2-1, the complete variable domain is SQTIHQWPATLVQPVGSPLSLECTVEGTSNPNLYWYRQAAGRGLQLLFYSVGIGQISSEVPQNLSASRPQDRQFILSSKKLLLSDSGFYLCAWSDLNEQFFGPGTRLTVL.

The rearrangement joins TRBV24-1 to TRBJ2-5; 8 positions agree with TRBD2. The CDR3 consists of 19 residues. V shed 3 bases and J 0 bases; nucleotides not matched to a gene: 14. Germline CDR1 KGHDR, CDR2 SFDVKD. In DNA, the CDR3 is TGTGCCACCAGTGATATACCTCATAGCGGGGTCACTCACCAAGAGACCCAGTACTTC. Protein sequence: CATSDIPHSGVTHQETQYF.

Note on this clonotype: A much more abundant neighbour one base away suggests this may be a read error. Since the CDR3 does not end with the conserved phenylalanine or tryptophan, this likely comes from a read error. The chain carries TRBV5-1 and TRBJ1-1; TRBD1 matches at 11 bases. Germline values: CDR1 SGHRS, CDR2 YFSETQ. The CDR3 sequence is 14 residues long. After removal of 3 bases from V and 3 bases from J, the junction contained 1 base not matched to a gene. Here the CDR3 DNA reads TGCGCCAGCAGCTCGGGACAGGGGGACACTGAAGCTTTCCTT. Encoded protein: CASSSGQGDTEAFL.

V usage is TRBV4-1 and J usage is TRBJ1-6; TRBD1 matches 8 bases. Germline values: CDR1 MGHRA, CDR2 YSYEKL. V lost 0 bases to trimming and J lost 6 bases; unmatched junction nucleotides: 1. The CDR3 spans 15 residues. This CDR3 is CASSQDDRGNSPLHF. The CDR3 coding sequence is TGCGCCAGCAGCCAAGACGACAGGGGTAATTCACCCCTCCACTTT.

Notes on this clonotype: A much larger clone lies a single base off, so this may be a read error. V and J are TRBV14 and TRBJ2-7; 11 bases match TRBD2. Germline CDR1 SGHDN, CDR2 FVKESK. This CDR3 spans 18 amino acids. With 3 bases clipped from V and 6 bases from J, the junction kept 16 bases outside the gene matches. The CDR3 bases are TGTGCCAGCAGCCATACCGGGACTAGCGGTTTGAGACGAGGCGAGCAGTACTTC. Translating gives CASSHTGTSGLRRGEQYF.

This clonotype was seen ten or more times. The chain joins TRBV9 to TRBJ1-4; D is unclear. V lost 4 bases to trimming and J lost 6 bases, with 19 bases between them. The V gene's germline CDR1 is SGDLS and CDR2 YYNGEE. This CDR3 contains 16 residues. CDR3 region: CASSPRYPVTDEKLFF. In nucleotides, the CDR3 is TGTGCCAGCAGCCCTCGTTACCCAGTTACCGATGAAAAACTGTTTTTT.

This clonotype was seen at least ten times. This chain joins TRBV20-1 and TRBJ2-5; D ambiguous. The CDR3 runs 12 residues. In germline, CDR1 is DFQATT, CDR2 SNEGSKA (reference sequence). The V end was cut by 5 bases, the J end by 5 bases, with 12 bases between. The CDR3 loop is CSAPPLTETQYF. The CDR3 DNA is TGCAGTGCTCCTCCTCTAACGGAGACCCAGTACTTC.

The rearrangement uses TRBV7-6 and TRBJ2-5; 7 bases line up with TRBD2. CDR3 length equals 13 residues. The V gene end was trimmed by 6 bases and the J gene end by 4 bases; junction bases not matched to a gene: 5. Germline CDR1 is SGHVS and CDR2 is FNYEAQ. Here the CDR3 DNA reads TGTGCCAGCAGTCGTAGCGGGCCAGAGACCCAGTACTTC. This gives the protein CASSRSGPETQYF.

The table lists this clonotype with many counts. The J gene is TRBJ1-1, the V gene TRBV6-2 or TRBV6-3, with D possibly TRBD1 on 5 matching bases. The CDR3 extends over 12 amino acids. Germline V CDR1 and CDR2: MNHEY, SVGEGT. Trimming pared 5 bases from V and 12 bases from J, leaving 16 bases between. Here the CDR3 reads CASSEGVGTPFF. DNA of the CDR3: TGTGCCAGCAGTGAAGGGGTCGGGACTCCTTTCTTT.

V and J are TRBV30 and TRBJ1-5; D not resolved. Trimming cost V 1 base and J 6 bases, with 10 bases left between them. Germline V gene data show CDR1 as GTSNPN and CDR2 as SVGIG (reference sequence). This CDR3 has 13 amino acids. CDR3 amino acids: CAWSEDRVQPQHF. The CDR3 bases are TGTGCCTGGAGTGAGGATAGGGTTCAGCCCCAGCATTTT.

This clonotype was picked up a small number of times. The chain has TRBV5-6 and TRBJ1-2; D gene uncertain. CDR1 and CDR2 from the germline V gene are SGHDT and YYEEEE. V lost 7 bases and J 8 bases, leaving 15 bases between the germline ends. The CDR3 extends over 12 amino acids. For the CDR3, the DNA is TGTGCCAGCTTGTCCCCGCCGGGAGGCTACACCTTC. Its protein is CASLSPPGGYTF. Full variable domain (rest looked up from reference TRBV5-6 and TRBJ1-2): DAGVTQSPTHLIKTRGQQVTLRCSPKSGHDTVSWYQQALGQGPQFIFQYYEEEERQRGNFPDRFSGHQFPNYSSELNVNALLLGDSALYLCASLSPPGGYTFGSGTRLTVV.

This clonotype was seen ten or more times. DNA for the CDR3: TGTGCCAGCAGCTATATGACAGGGATCACCGGGGAGCTGTTTTTT. Protein sequence: CASSYMTGITGELFF. The chain combines TRBV11-2 with TRBJ2-2, with 7 bases matching TRBD1. The V gene's germline CDR1 is SGHAT and CDR2 FQNNGV. The CDR3 is 15 amino acids. Germline trimming cut 4 bases from V and 4 bases from J; bases unmatched to any gene: 6. The whole variable domain, filled in from reference TRBV11-2 and TRBJ2-2, reads EAGVAQSPRYKIIEKRQSVAFWCNPISGHATLYWYQQILGQGPKLLIQFQNNGVVDDSQLPKDRFSAERLKGVDSTLKIQPAKLEDSAVYLCASSYMTGITGELFFGEGSRLTVL.

This clonotype was counted ten times or more. The gene calls are TRBV15 and TRBJ2-7; D is perhaps TRBD1 or TRBD2 (5 bases each). Germline V gene data show CDR1 as LNHNV and CDR2 as YYDKDF (reference sequence). Trimming took off 0 bases at V and 3 bases at J, with 15 bases between the two ends. This CDR3 region has 16 residues. The CDR3 DNA sequence: TGTGCCACCAGCAGAGAAAGGACTGGGGCTGGCTACGAGCAGTACTTC. Amino acids: CATSRERTGAGYEQYF.

This clonotype was detected many times. This chain uses TRBV2 with TRBJ1-1; D remains ambiguous. The V gene lost 2 bases and the J gene lost 11 bases, with 9 bases spanning the gap. The length of the CDR3 is 11 residues. Germline CDR1 SNHLY, CDR2 FYNNEI. The CDR3 DNA is TGTGCCAGCAGTGAAAGGAGGTGGGCTTTCTTT. Translated: CASSERRWAFF.

This clonotype was detected ten times or more. The chain couples TRBV28 to TRBJ1-3; D not resolved. Looked up from germline, CDR1 is MDHEN and CDR2 is SYDVKM. The CDR3 sequence is 15 residues long. Trimming shortened V by 2 bases and J by 4 bases, and 12 bases separated the two germline ends. As DNA, the CDR3 is TGTGCCAGCAGTTTAGGAGTCAGAGAAGGAAACACCATATATTTT. Translating it yields CASSLGVREGNTIYF.

This clonotype was counted a few times. V usage is TRBV19 and J usage is TRBJ2-5, with TRBD2 identical over 10 bases. This CDR3 spans 16 amino acids. Germline lookup yields CDR1 LNHDA and CDR2 SQIVND (reference sequence). Trimming at V came to 1 base and at J to 4 bases, leaving 6 bases not matched to a gene. In nucleotides, the CDR3 is TGTGCCAGTAGTATAGGGCTAGCGGGAGTAGGAGAGACCCAGTACTTC. Amino acid sequence: CASSIGLAGVGETQYF.

This clonotype showed up many times. The genes are TRBV13 and TRBJ2-1; D is uncertain. The CDR3 is made up of 14 amino acids. Germline CDR1 PRHDT, CDR2 FYEKMQ (reference sequence). Between the trimmed V and J ends, which lost 5 bases and 2 bases, there was a span of 10 bases. The CDR3, as DNA: TGTGCCAGCAGCCCCCCCCCCCCCTACAATGAGCAGTTCTTC. The encoded protein is CASSPPPPYNEQFF. Full variable domain (remainder filled in from reference TRBV13 and TRBJ2-1): AAGVIQSPRHLIKEKRETATLKCYPIPRHDTVYWYQQGPGQDPQFLISFYEKMQSDKGSIPDRFSAQQFSDYHSELNMSSLELGDSALYFCASSPPPPYNEQFFGPGTRLTVL.

This clonotype was counted ten times or more. The chain is built from TRBV5-1 and TRBJ2-7, with D tentatively TRBD2 (5 bases). Looked up from germline, CDR1 is SGHRS and CDR2 is YFSETQ. The CDR3 totals 16 residues. Trimming removed 3 bases from V and 6 bases from J, with 22 bases in between. CDR3: CASSSDQTGIFSEQYF. The CDR3, as DNA: TGCGCCAGCAGCTCCGACCAAACCGGGATTTTCTCCGAGCAGTACTTC.